This T cell receptor (beta chain) comes out of a study of shared clonotypes between healthy human individuals. Broader study findings: Larger estimated richness was generally recorded for naive subsets relative to memory subsets. The naive CD4 repertoires of several donors were compared, and approximately 4.5% of clonotypes were shared.

Between the trimmed V and J ends, which lost 5 bases and 4 bases, there was a span of 9 bases. CDR3 length equals 13 residues. CDR1 and CDR2 from the germline V gene are SEHNR and FQNEAQ (reference sequence). The data were produced by immunoSEQ multiplex PCR, yet TCRdb's version contains in-frame clones alone and is incomplete. The sample contains roughly 1,000,000 clones, 70% to 80% of which appear only once. Caucasian adults residing in Nashville, Tennessee made up all the donors. On this clone: Antigen: not known.

The chain uses TRBV7-9 and TRBJ2-1; D gene unclear. This sequence originates from a man aged 18 to 35 in good health. Some clones in this sample may be carry-over from other donors' samples. The sequencing sample was made of memory CD4+ T cells from PBMCs. Stated subset: CD45RA-negative fraction. CDR3 sequence (DNA): TGTGCCAGCAGCATAGGACGTTACAATGAGCAGTTCTTC. It is translated as CASSIGRYNEQFF. The full variable domain, rest sourced from reference TRBV7-9 and TRBJ2-1, is DTGVSQNPRHKITKRGQNVTFRCDPISEHNRLYWYRQTLGQGPEFLTYFQNEAQLEKSRLLSDRFSAERPKGSFSTLEIQRTEQGDSAMYLCASSIGRYNEQFFGPGTRLTVL.